The rows below give T cell receptor beta chains drawn from one sample of a study of OX40 agonist ivuxolimab in advanced cancers. TCRdb's table, derived via immunoSEQ multiplex PCR, lists solely in-frame clones and lacks some. The sample has 100,000 to 150,000 clones, about nine tenths seen once. The sample in question was CD4+ or CD8+ T cells sorted from blood, obtained in a trial of the OX40 agonist ivuxolimab. The receptors shown here come from an adult with an advanced solid tumor such as melanoma, head and neck, liver or kidney cancer. CDR3s leave out the opening cysteine and the closing phenylalanine or tryptophan. A D gene is named only where the DNA matches it firmly.

TRBJ2-5 13 . TRBV11-2 ASSLDNLGYGTQY
TRBJ2-2 13 . TRBV7-9 ASSLWQYGTGELF
TRBJ2-6 12 . TRBV6-5 ASIKSSGANVLT
TRBJ1-6 13 . TRBV2 ASRDLVGGNSPLH
TRBJ2-2 12 . TRBV4-1 ASSLRAAPGELF
TRBJ2-3 14 . TRBV25-1 ASSESTGRTTDTQY
TRBJ2-1 14 TRBD2 TRBV10-3 AISEASGLSYNEQF
TRBJ2-7 10 . TRBV11-3 ASSSGSYEQY
TRBJ2-1 15 TRBD1 TRBV7-3 ASSTLDRGSSYNEQF
TRBJ2-5 16 TRBD1 TRBV18 ASSPGTGRAIQQETQY
TRBJ2-2 14 TRBD2 TRBV9 ASSVSAGPNTGELF
TRBJ2-7 11 TRBD1 TRBV29-1 SVWGQGLAEQY
TRBJ1-1 11 . TRBV18 ASSPGGNTEAF
TRBJ1-4 14 . TRBV18 ASSPSGREGNEKLF
TRBJ1-5 11 . TRBV2 ASSEFSNQPQH
TRBJ2-1 13 . TRBV7-3 ASSLSASDYNEQF
TRBJ1-4 11 . TRBV5-4 ASSFSGTEKLF
TRBJ2-6 14 . TRBV5-1 ASKTGIQAGANVLT
TRBJ2-7 10 . TRBV29-1 SVSRDSYEQY
TRBJ1-2 14 . TRBV28 ASSVGGQGEVYGYT
TRBJ1-2 17 TRBD1 TRBV7-2 ASSSPSGGTDRPNYGYT
TRBJ2-1 14 TRBD2 TRBV9 ASSRGSSGTNNEQF
TRBJ2-3 14 . TRBV5-4 ASTPRGPQGTDTQY
TRBJ2-3 12 TRBD1 TRBV4-1 ASSPPRGLVSQY
TRBJ1-1 13 . TRBV28 ASRPHGGAGTEAF
TRBJ1-5 14 . TRBV10-3 AIRATGGEANQPQH
TRBJ2-1 13 . TRBV9 ASSVTAIPYNEQF
TRBJ1-2 9 . TRBV28 ASRGVYGYT
TRBJ2-3 11 . TRBV29-1 SVERGSTDTQY
TRBJ2-5 14 . TRBV19 ASSVRGDGSSETQY
TRBJ2-7 12 TRBD1 TRBV19 ASSTGTGGYEQY
TRBJ1-1 11 . TRBV28 ASFPRGDTEAF
TRBJ2-7 14 . TRBV18 ASSLSMTRGVYEQY
TRBJ1-1 12 . TRBV19 ASSTQGTGTEAF
TRBJ2-1 10 TRBD1 TRBV28 ASSLTGNGEF
TRBJ2-2 14 TRBD1 TRBV18 ASSPRTGEATGELF
TRBJ2-7 13 TRBD1 TRBV28 ASRSGQLNTYEQY
TRBJ2-1 14 TRBD2 TRBV5-4 ASRPPIAGVYNEQF
TRBJ2-2 12 . TRBV19 ASSGTVNTGELF
TRBJ1-5 14 TRBD1 TRBV7-2 ASSLGGTVTNQPQH
TRBJ2-1 12 . TRBV4-3 ASSQDPGISEQF
TRBJ2-7 11 . TRBV28 ASSGRPLYEQY
TRBJ2-2 11 . TRBV5-4 ASKSRGTGELF
TRBJ1-1 10 . TRBV14 ASSRSNTEAF
TRBJ1-4 11 . TRBV28 ASLSGSNEKLF
TRBJ2-1 11 TRBD1 TRBV7-3 ASSSQGNDEQF
TRBJ1-3 9 . TRBV20-1 SAYSGNTIY
TRBJ1-5 13 . TRBV7-2 ASSSSRFRNQPQH
TRBJ2-1 15 . TRBV11-2 ASSLVSGRSSYNEQF
TRBJ1-2 11 . TRBV5-8 ASSSLQALGYT
TRBJ2-7 13 . TRBV6-5 ASSWQPTGTYEQY
TRBJ1-4 11 . TRBV2 ASLGPEGEKLF
TRBJ2-1 13 . TRBV6-5 ASSYAPGAYNEQF
TRBJ1-5 10 . TRBV10-1 ASSDSNQPQH